The 14 T cell receptor beta chains listed next were all sequenced from one sample in a study of T cell responses to AZD1222 COVID-19 vaccine. The assay was immunoSEQ multiplex PCR, and TCRdb's table has in-frame clones only and misses some. The table has about 110,000 clones, 81% seen once; the top ten hold roughly 5%. The starting material was peripheral blood, obtained on day 0 of AZD1222 vaccination. The receptors were sampled from an adult in good health.

Sample share makes this clone medium-sized (0.01 to 0.1%). J is TRBJ2-3 and V is TRBV6-2 or TRBV6-3, with TRBD2 matching 7 bases. CDR1 MNHEY and CDR2 SVGEGT come from the germline V gene. CDR3 length: 14 amino acids. V lost 5 bases and J lost 2; bases outside the gene matches: 4. The chain's CDR3 is CASSGEGSTDTQYF. DNA for the CDR3: TGTGCCAGCAGTGGGGAGGGCTCCACAGATACGCAGTATTTT.

The chain combines TRBV4-1 with TRBJ1-6; 8 positions agree with TRBD1. The J segment lost 7 bases and the V segment lost 3 bases, leaving 2 bases of the junction unmatched. Germline CDR1 and CDR2: MGHRA and YSYEKL. The CDR3 loop spans 14 amino acids. The CDR3 DNA reads TGCGCCAGCAGCCAGGGGGACAGGAATTCACCCCTCCACTTT. Its translation is CASSQGDRNSPLHF.

The rearrangement joins TRBV7-2 to TRBJ2-3; D ambiguous. From germline, CDR1 is SGHTA and CDR2 FQGNSA. This CDR3 comprises 16 residues. V was clipped by 4 bases and J by 5 bases, with 19 bases between them. The DNA for the CDR3 is TGTGCCAGCAGCTCCCAACCCAGCCTCGTTGGAGATACGCAGTATTTT. Translating gives CASSSQPSLVGDTQYF. Using reference TRBV7-2 and TRBJ2-3 for the parts outside the CDR3, the full variable domain is GAGVSQSPSNKVTEKGKDVELRCDPISGHTALYWYRQSLGQGLEFLIYFQGNSAPDKSGLPSDRFSAERTGGSVSTLTIQRTQQEDSAVYLCASSSQPSLVGDTQYFGPGTRLTVL.

The chain joins TRBV11-2 to TRBJ2-2; a possible D gene is TRBD1 (6 bases). CDR3 length: 15 residues. CDR1 is SGHAT, CDR2 FQNNGV, per germline. V was pared by 7 bases and J by 2 bases, with 14 bases between. This CDR3 is CASTPSRGNTGELFF. The CDR3 nucleotides are TGTGCCAGCACCCCTTCCAGGGGAAACACCGGGGAGCTGTTTTTT.

The rearrangement links TRBV24-1 to TRBJ1-2, with D possibly TRBD1 on 5 matching bases. Germline loops: CDR1 KGHDR, CDR2 SFDVKD. The CDR3 loop spans 14 amino acids. The germline V and J ends were trimmed by 4 bases and 2 bases, with 10 bases remaining between them. The CDR3 is CATSEPTVNYGYTF. The CDR3 DNA sequence: TGTGCCACCAGTGAACCGACAGTAAACTATGGCTACACCTTC.

The chain is built from TRBV24-1 and TRBJ1-2; 7 bases align to TRBD1. CDR1 is KGHDR, CDR2 SFDVKD, per germline. The ends lost 7 bases at V and 6 bases at J; junction bases unmatched: 13. The CDR3 has 15 residues. CDR3 sequence: CATSPTGQRGDGYTF. The CDR3 nucleotides are TGTGCCACCAGCCCTACGGGACAGCGGGGGGATGGCTACACCTTC.

This clone was picked up one time. The genes are TRBV6-1 and TRBJ2-7; 9 nucleotides agree with TRBD1. With 1 base clipped from V and 2 bases from J, the junction kept 0 bases outside the gene matches. This CDR3 comprises 14 residues. Germline lookup yields CDR1 MNHNS and CDR2 SASEGT. For the CDR3, the DNA is TGTGCCAGCAGTGAAGGGACAGGGGCCTACGAGCAGTACTTC. Its protein is CASSEGTGAYEQYF.

This chain connects TRBV27 to TRBJ1-1, with D maybe TRBD1 (6 bases). Germline CDR1 is MNHEY and CDR2 is SMNVEV (reference sequence). This CDR3 spans 14 amino acids. The V end was cut by 4 bases, the J end by 1 base, with 10 bases between. Here the CDR3 reads CASSSRGGNTEAFF. CDR3 sequence (DNA): TGTGCCAGCAGTTCGAGGGGGGGGAACACTGAAGCTTTCTTT.

This clone was seen a few times. The CDR3 bases are TGTGCCAGCAGTGAAGCGTCAGCAAATCAGCCCCAGCATTTT. It encodes CASSEASANQPQHF. The rearrangement uses TRBV2 and TRBJ1-5, with D uncertain. Trimming shortened V by 0 bases and J by 4 bases, and 7 bases separated the two germline ends. The CDR3 has 14 amino acids. Germline CDR1 and CDR2: SNHLY and FYNNEI.

This clone was detected only a few times. The chain couples TRBV30 to TRBJ1-1; D is undetermined. The length of the CDR3 is 13 residues. Germline CDR1 is GTSNPN and CDR2 is SVGIG (reference sequence). Trimming pared 0 bases from V and 4 bases from J, leaving 9 bases between. CDR3 in amino acids: CAWSVAKATEAFF. The CDR3 nucleotides are TGTGCCTGGAGTGTAGCAAAGGCCACTGAAGCTTTCTTT.

The gene calls are TRBV9 and TRBJ1-2; 7 positions agree with TRBD1. The CDR3 sequence is 14 residues long. Germline CDR1 SGDLS, CDR2 YYNGEE. Trimming at V came to 3 bases and at J to 6 bases, leaving 8 bases not matched to a gene. The CDR3 DNA reads TGTGCCAGCAGCGCTTACAGGGGAAACAATGGCTACACCTTC. The encoded protein is CASSAYRGNNGYTF.

Here the CDR3 reads CASSPPLSSGNQPQHF. DNA for the CDR3: TGTGCCAGCTCACCACCCCTCTCTAGTGGCAATCAGCCCCAGCATTTT. The rearrangement uses TRBV18 and TRBJ1-5; D gene uncertain. Trimming left V 0 bases short and J 2 bases short, with 11 bases between. The germline CDR1 and CDR2 sequences are KGHSH and LQKENI. The length of the CDR3 is 16 residues.

This clone has a handful of counts. At one end, the junction sequence differs from germline, possibly due to a read error. The chain is built from TRBV5-6 and TRBJ2-5; maybe TRBD1 (5 bases). This CDR3 has 12 amino acids. CDR1 is SGHDT, CDR2 YYEEEE, per germline. The CDR3 nucleotides read TGTGCCAGCAGCTTGGTAAAGGGGCGTGGGCACTTC. As protein: CASSLVKGRGHF.

This rearrangement joins TRBV2 to TRBJ2-3; D not resolved. The CDR3 contains 17 residues. Germline V CDR1 and CDR2: SNHLY, FYNNEI. Trimming shortened V by 6 bases and J by 0 bases, and 19 bases separated the two germline ends. CDR3 nucleotide sequence: TGTGCCAGCAGGGCCTCTTCGGGCTATTCTAGCACAGATACGCAGTATTTT. It codes for CASRASSGYSSTDTQYF.